The 19 T cell receptor beta chains given below trace back to one sample, sequenced in a study of blood T cell repertoires in COVID-19. Method: immunoSEQ multiplex PCR; TCRdb's copy keeps in-frame clones and lacks some. Of some 62,000 clones in the sample, 80% to 90% are singletons; the top ten hold approximately 4.3%. Source material: peripheral blood. The receptor source for this set is a human donor in a cohort sampled during active COVID-19.

This chain joins TRBV7-2 and TRBJ2-1; maybe TRBD2 (6 bases). The germline gives CDR1 SGHTA, CDR2 FQGNSA. The CDR3 loop spans 14 amino acids. Deletions cut 3 bases from V and 7 bases from J, with 13 bases between. CDR3 amino acids: CASSFRRGENEQFF. As DNA, the CDR3 is TGTGCCAGCAGCTTCAGGAGGGGTGAGAATGAGCAGTTCTTC. Filled out from reference TRBV7-2 and TRBJ2-1, the complete variable domain reads GAGVSQSPSNKVTEKGKDVELRCDPISGHTALYWYRQSLGQGLEFLIYFQGNSAPDKSGLPSDRFSAERTGGSVSTLTIQRTQQEDSAVYLCASSFRRGENEQFFGPGTRLTVL.

The chain uses TRBV7-8 and TRBJ2-7; a possible D gene is TRBD1 (6 bases). V was clipped by 6 bases and J by 11 bases, with 20 bases between them. The CDR3 totals 13 residues. Germline V CDR1 and CDR2: SGHVS, FQNEAQ. The DNA of the CDR3 is TGTGCCAGCAGTCGGACAGAGTTGGGGGTAGAGTACTTC. This codes for CASSRTELGVEYF. The complete variable domain, with remaining parts taken from reference TRBV7-8 and TRBJ2-7, reads GAGVSQSPRYKVAKRGQDVALRCDPISGHVSLFWYQQALGQGPEFLTYFQNEAQLDKSGLPSDRFFAERPEGSVSTLKIQRTQQEDSAVYLCASSRTELGVEYFGPGTRLTVT.

This clone was seen once. The chain employs TRBV11-2 and TRBJ1-2; TRBD1 aligns across 8 bases. The germline CDR1 and CDR2 sequences are SGHAT and FQNNGV. The CDR3 consists of 16 residues. V gave up 1 base and J gave up 8 bases; unmatched junction bases: 12. Here the CDR3 DNA reads TGTGCCAGCAGCTTAGCCCCCCGGACAGGGATGCGAGGCTACACCTTC. Its protein product is CASSLAPRTGMRGYTF.

This clone appeared once. V is TRBV5-6 and J is TRBJ2-5; 7 bases map to TRBD1. Looked up from germline, CDR1 is SGHDT and CDR2 is YYEEEE. With V trimmed by 4 bases and J by 4 bases, 7 bases remained unmatched. CDR3 length: 14 residues. CDR3 DNA sequence: TGTGCCAGCAGCGGGTACAGGGGTGGAGAGACCCAGTACTTC. The encoded protein is CASSGYRGGETQYF.

The chain carries TRBV7-6 and TRBJ1-2; TRBD1 might be the D (6 bases). V lost 5 bases, J lost 6 bases, and 22 bases lay in between. CDR1 SGHVS and CDR2 FNYEAQ come from the germline V gene. This CDR3 is 16 amino acids long. The CDR3 sequence: CASSPGGRRIGNGYTF. The CDR3 DNA sequence: TGTGCCAGCAGCCCGGGGGGGCGGAGAATAGGGAATGGCTACACCTTC.

The chain carries TRBV6-5 and TRBJ1-1; 9 nucleotides line up with TRBD1. CDR1 and CDR2 from the germline V gene are MNHEY and SVGAGI. The CDR3 is 15 amino acids. Unmatched junction bases numbered 9, after V lost 6 bases and J lost 4 bases. The DNA of the CDR3 is TGTGCCAGCAGATACAGGGGGCGCCGGGGCACTGAAGCTTTCTTT. Its protein product is CASRYRGRRGTEAFF.

The chain combines TRBV18 with TRBJ1-5; the D gene is possibly TRBD1 (5 bases). The CDR3 runs 17 residues. CDR1 is KGHSH, CDR2 LQKENI, per germline. Trimming pared 6 bases from V and 0 bases from J, leaving 18 bases between. CDR3 sequence (DNA): TGTGCCAGCTCTCTCTTATCTGCGGGGGATAGCAATCAGCCCCAGCATTTT. Amino acids: CASSLLSAGDSNQPQHF.

This clone has just one count. The V and J genes are TRBV11-2 and TRBJ2-6, with 7 bases lining up with TRBD1. The CDR3 has 14 residues. The V gene end was trimmed by 8 bases and the J gene end by 0 bases; junction bases not matched to a gene: 1. Germline V gene lookup returns CDR1 SGHAT and CDR2 FQNNGV. Here the CDR3 DNA reads TGTGCCAGCCACAGGGGCTCTGGGGCCAACGTCCTGACTTTC. Translation gives CASHRGSGANVLTF. The variable domain in full, completed from reference TRBV11-2 and TRBJ2-6, reads EAGVAQSPRYKIIEKRQSVAFWCNPISGHATLYWYQQILGQGPKLLIQFQNNGVVDDSQLPKDRFSAERLKGVDSTLKIQPAKLEDSAVYLCASHRGSGANVLTFGAGSRLTVL.

The chain recombines TRBV27 with TRBJ2-5; TRBD2 is a possible D gene (5 bases). Germline-derived CDR1 and CDR2 are MNHEY and SMNVEV (reference sequence). V lost 6 bases and J 1 base, leaving 9 bases between the germline ends. The CDR3 covers 13 residues. DNA of the CDR3: TGTGCCAGCAGCCCCGGGGTCCAAGAGACCCAGTACTTC. It yields the protein CASSPGVQETQYF.

V and J are TRBV28 and TRBJ2-5; D perhaps matches TRBD1 (6 bases). Germline CDR1 and CDR2: MDHEN and SYDVKM. This CDR3 contains 15 residues. V was cut by 4 bases and J by 2 bases, with 14 bases left in between. The DNA of the CDR3 is TGTGCCAGCAGTTCGTCCGGGACACGTCAAGAGACCCAGTACTTC. The encoded protein is CASSSSGTRQETQYF.

The chain joins TRBV5-5 to TRBJ1-4, with 9 bases aligning to TRBD1. Per the germline V gene, CDR1 is SGHKS and CDR2 is YYEKEE (reference sequence). The V and J ends lost 4 bases and 7 bases, in that order; junction bases with no gene match: 5. CDR3 length equals 14 residues. The DNA for the CDR3 is TGTGCCAGCAGCCGGAACAGGGGGCTTGAAAAACTGTTTTTT. It encodes CASSRNRGLEKLFF.

V usage is TRBV30 and J usage is TRBJ2-2; 10 positions match TRBD1. The CDR3 contains 13 residues. With V trimmed by 8 bases and J by 5 bases, 5 bases remained unmatched. Germline values: CDR1 GTSNPN, CDR2 SVGIG (reference sequence). CDR3 loop: CARDRGQTGELFF. The CDR3 DNA reads TGTGCCCGTGACAGGGGGCAAACCGGGGAGCTGTTTTTT.

V gene TRBV6-2 or TRBV6-3 combines with J gene TRBJ1-6, with 9 bases lining up with TRBD1. The CDR3 sequence is 16 residues long. V dropped 5 bases and J dropped 4; count of bases not matched to a gene: 6. From germline, CDR1 is MNHEY and CDR2 SVGEGT. CDR3: CASSAGQGPYNSPLHF. CDR3 bases: TGTGCCAGCAGTGCGGGACAGGGACCATATAATTCACCCCTCCACTTT.

The rearrangement uses TRBV28 and TRBJ1-2, with D perhaps TRBD1 (6 bases). The V and J ends lost 9 bases and 8 bases respectively, with 19 bases between them. Germline V gives CDR1 MDHEN, CDR2 SYDVKM. This CDR3 is 13 amino acids long. CDR3 nucleotides: TGTGCCAGTACAACAAGGGCAGGGGAGGGCTACACCTTC. It yields the protein CASTTRAGEGYTF.

Notes on this clone: Other DNA sequences within the sample encode an identical CDR3. The chain has TRBV18 and TRBJ1-5, with D possibly TRBD1 on 6 matching bases. The V end was cut by 3 bases, the J end by 7 bases, with 10 bases between. The CDR3 length is 13 residues. Germline assignment: CDR1 KGHSH and CDR2 LQKENI. This CDR3 is CASSPKQGQPQHF. Here the CDR3 DNA reads TGTGCCAGCTCACCCAAGCAGGGGCAGCCCCAGCATTTT.

The chain couples TRBV19 to TRBJ1-3; D ambiguous. Germline loops: CDR1 LNHDA, CDR2 SQIVND (reference sequence). V lost 7 bases to trimming and J lost 1 base, with 14 bases between them. The CDR3 is made up of 15 amino acids. The CDR3 nucleotides read TGTGCCAGTACCCTCGGCCGGGGTTCTGGAAACACCATATATTTT. Protein product: CASTLGRGSGNTIYF.

The rearrangement links TRBV24-1 to TRBJ2-1; 10 bases line up with TRBD2. Germline V gives CDR1 KGHDR, CDR2 SFDVKD. J gave up 4 bases and V 3 bases, and 11 bases lay outside the gene matches. This CDR3 is built from 18 residues. This chain's CDR3 is CATSDLSGRASLYNEQFF. The CDR3 DNA is TGTGCCACCAGTGATCTAAGCGGGAGGGCCTCTCTATACAATGAGCAGTTCTTC.

J is TRBJ1-5 and V is TRBV28; D uncertain. Germline assignment: CDR1 MDHEN and CDR2 SYDVKM. The V and J ends lost 6 bases and 3 bases respectively, with 12 bases between them. The CDR3 extends over 14 amino acids. For the CDR3, the DNA is TGTGCCAGCAGCCTTCGACACCTCAATCAGCCCCAGCATTTT. This sequence encodes CASSLRHLNQPQHF.

The rearrangement joins TRBV28 to TRBJ1-4; D may be TRBD1 (6 bases). V dropped 8 bases and J dropped 7 bases, with 17 bases sitting between them. This CDR3 contains 14 residues. CDR1 is MDHEN and CDR2 is SYDVKM in the germline V gene. This CDR3 reads CASGGGAGVEKLFF. CDR3 bases: TGTGCCAGCGGGGGGGGCGCAGGGGTTGAAAAACTGTTTTTT.